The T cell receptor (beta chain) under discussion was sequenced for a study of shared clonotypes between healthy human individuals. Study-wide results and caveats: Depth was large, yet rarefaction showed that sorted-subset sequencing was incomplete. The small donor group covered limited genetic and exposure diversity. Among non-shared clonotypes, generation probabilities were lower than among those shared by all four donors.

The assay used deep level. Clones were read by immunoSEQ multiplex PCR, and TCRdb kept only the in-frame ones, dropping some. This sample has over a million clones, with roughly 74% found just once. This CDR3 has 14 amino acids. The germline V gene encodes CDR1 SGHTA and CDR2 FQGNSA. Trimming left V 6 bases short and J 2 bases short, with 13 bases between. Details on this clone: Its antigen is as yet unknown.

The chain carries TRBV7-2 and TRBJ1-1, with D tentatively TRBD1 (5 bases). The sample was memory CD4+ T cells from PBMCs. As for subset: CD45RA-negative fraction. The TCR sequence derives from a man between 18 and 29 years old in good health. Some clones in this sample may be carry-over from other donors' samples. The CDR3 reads CASRFDRSNTEAFF. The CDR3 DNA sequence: TGTGCCAGCAGGTTTGACAGAAGTAACACTGAAGCTTTCTTT.